This T cell receptor beta chain was captured in a study of spatial heterogeneity in lung cancer. Study results and limitations: Numbers of ubiquitous and regional expanded TCRs tracked ubiquitous and regional nonsynonymous mutation counts, respectively. In tumors, expanded intratumoral alpha and beta TCR counts tracked mutation counts.

As to time point: sample taken at primary tumor resection. The donor population consisted of some 70 patients with untreated, early-stage non-small cell lung cancer. The CDR3 is 18 residues long. CDR1 SQVTM and CDR2 ANQGSEA come from the germline V gene. The ends lost 7 bases at V and 4 bases at J; junction bases unmatched: 22. On this clonotype itself: Its cognate antigen is unknown.

Every cDNA TCR molecule received its own unique molecular identifier. TCRdb recomputed calls from the 5' RACE reads with MiXCR, one row per CDR3 protein. The sample yields 100,000 to 110,000 distinct CDR3 sequences, 4.4% seen once. The receptor was derived from a male donor with early-stage non-small cell lung cancer. Material: lung tumor tissue, obtained at surgery. This sequence joins TRBV29-1 and TRBJ1-2, with 9 bases fitting TRBD1. In DNA, the CDR3 is TGCAGCGATACTGGGACGCAATCTACAGGGGGCCTGGGCTATGGCTACACCTTC. This encodes CSDTGTQSTGGLGYGYTF.